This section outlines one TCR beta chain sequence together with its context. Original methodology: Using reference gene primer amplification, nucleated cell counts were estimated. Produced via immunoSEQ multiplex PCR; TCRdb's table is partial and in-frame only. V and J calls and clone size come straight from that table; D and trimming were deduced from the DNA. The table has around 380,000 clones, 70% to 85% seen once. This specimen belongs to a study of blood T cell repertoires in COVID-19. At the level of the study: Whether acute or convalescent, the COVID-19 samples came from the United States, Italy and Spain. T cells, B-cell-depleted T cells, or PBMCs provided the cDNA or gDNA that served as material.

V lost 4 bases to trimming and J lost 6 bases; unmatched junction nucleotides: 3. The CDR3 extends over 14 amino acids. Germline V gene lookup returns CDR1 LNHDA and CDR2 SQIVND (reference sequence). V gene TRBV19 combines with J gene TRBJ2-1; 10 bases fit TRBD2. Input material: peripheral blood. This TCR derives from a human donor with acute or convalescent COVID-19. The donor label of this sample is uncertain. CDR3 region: CASSTSGRGNEQFF. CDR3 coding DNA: TGTGCCAGTAGTACTAGCGGGAGAGGCAATGAGCAGTTCTTC.